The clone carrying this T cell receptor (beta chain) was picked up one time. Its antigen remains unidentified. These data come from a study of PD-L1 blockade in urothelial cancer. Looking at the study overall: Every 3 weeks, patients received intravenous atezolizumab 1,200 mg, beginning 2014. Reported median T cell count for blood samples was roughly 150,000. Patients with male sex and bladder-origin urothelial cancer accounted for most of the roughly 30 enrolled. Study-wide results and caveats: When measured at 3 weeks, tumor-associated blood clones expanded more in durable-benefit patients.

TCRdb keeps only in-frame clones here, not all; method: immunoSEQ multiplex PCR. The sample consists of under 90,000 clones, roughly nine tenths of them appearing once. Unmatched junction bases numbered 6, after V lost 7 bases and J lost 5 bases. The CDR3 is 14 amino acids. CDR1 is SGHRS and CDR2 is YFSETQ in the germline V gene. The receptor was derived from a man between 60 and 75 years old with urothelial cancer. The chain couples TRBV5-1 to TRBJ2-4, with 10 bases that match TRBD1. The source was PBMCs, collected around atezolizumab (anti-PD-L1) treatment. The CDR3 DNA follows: TGCGCCAGCGAATCCGGGACAGGGGAAAACATTCAGTACTTC. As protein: CASESGTGENIQYF.